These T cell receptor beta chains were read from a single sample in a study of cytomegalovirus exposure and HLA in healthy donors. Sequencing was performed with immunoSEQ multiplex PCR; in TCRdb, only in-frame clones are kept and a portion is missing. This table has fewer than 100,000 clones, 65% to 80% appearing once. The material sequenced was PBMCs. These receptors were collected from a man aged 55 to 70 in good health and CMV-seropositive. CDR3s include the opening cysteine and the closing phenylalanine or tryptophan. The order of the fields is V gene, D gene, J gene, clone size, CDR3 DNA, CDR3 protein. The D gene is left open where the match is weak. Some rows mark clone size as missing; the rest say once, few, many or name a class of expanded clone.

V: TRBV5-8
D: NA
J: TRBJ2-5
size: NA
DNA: TGTGCCAGCAGCTTGGCCAACCGGGTCCAAGAGACCCAGTACTTC
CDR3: CASSLANRVQETQYF

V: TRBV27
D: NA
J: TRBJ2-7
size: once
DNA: TGTGCCAGCAGTCACTCTCCCTACGAGCAGTACTTC
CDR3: CASSHSPYEQYF

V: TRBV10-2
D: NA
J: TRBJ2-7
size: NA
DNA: TGCGCCAGCAGTGAGTTACAGGGTACCTACGAGCAGTACTTC
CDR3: CASSELQGTYEQYF

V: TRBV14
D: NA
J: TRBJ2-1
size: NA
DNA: TGTGCCAGCAGCCACTCCCCGGGTGAGCAGTTCTTC
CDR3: CASSHSPGEQFF

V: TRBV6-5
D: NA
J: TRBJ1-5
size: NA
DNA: TGTGCCAGCAGAACCGGGAATCAGCCCCAGCATTTT
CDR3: CASRTGNQPQHF

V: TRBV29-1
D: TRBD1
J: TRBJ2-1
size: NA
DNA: TGCAGCGTATTTGACAGGGGTTACAATGAGCAGTTCTTC
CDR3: CSVFDRGYNEQFF

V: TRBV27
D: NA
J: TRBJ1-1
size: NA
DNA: TGTGCCAGCTCTACAGGCTTACTTAACACTGAAGCTTTCTTT
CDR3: CASSTGLLNTEAFF

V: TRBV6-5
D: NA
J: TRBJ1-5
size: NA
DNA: TGTGCCAGCAGACCGGACGGGAAGAATAATCAGCCCCAGCATTTT
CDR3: CASRPDGKNNQPQHF

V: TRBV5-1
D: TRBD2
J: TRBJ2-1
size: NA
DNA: TGCGCCAGCAGCTTCCGACTAGCGGGGTCTAGTCAGTTCTTC
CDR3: CASSFRLAGSSQFF

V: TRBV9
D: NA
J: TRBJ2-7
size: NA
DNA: TGTGCCAGCAGCGTAGCACCGCAGTCAAACTACGAGCAGTACTTC
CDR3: CASSVAPQSNYEQYF

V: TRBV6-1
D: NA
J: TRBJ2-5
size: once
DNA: TGTGCCAGCACGGCGGGCAGGGGATTCCAAGAGACCCAGTACTTC
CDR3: CASTAGRGFQETQYF

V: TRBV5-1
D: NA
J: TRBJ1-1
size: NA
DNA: TGCGCCAGCAGCTTGGTGCCCACGCGAGGCACTGAAGCTTTCTTT
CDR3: CASSLVPTRGTEAFF

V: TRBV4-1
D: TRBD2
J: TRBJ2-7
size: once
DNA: TGCGCCAGCAGCCAAGAAGCTAGCGGGGGGGCCTCCTACGAGCAGTACTTC
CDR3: CASSQEASGGASYEQYF

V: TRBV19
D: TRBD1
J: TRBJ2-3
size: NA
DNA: TGTGCCAGTAGGAGACAGGGGGGAACAGATACGCAGTATTTT
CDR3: CASRRQGGTDTQYF